One and the same sample provided the 27 T cell receptor beta chains below, sequenced in a study of CD8 T cells in ankylosing spondylitis. TCRdb re-called the 5' RACE reads with MiXCR, one entry per CDR3 protein. The sample has 150,000 to 200,000 distinct CDR3 sequences; about 18% are singletons. Input material: blood, either unsorted or a sorted T cell fraction (not recorded which). The receptors originated from a male donor under 30 with ankylosing spondylitis or in good health (not recorded which).

This clonotype showed up many times. The CDR3 is CASSPIDAGGTQYF. Written as DNA, the CDR3 is TGTGCCAGCAGCCCCATTGATGCGGGGGGTACGCAGTATTTT. This rearrangement joins TRBV7-7 to TRBJ2-3; 8 positions match TRBD2. The germline gives CDR1 SSHAT, CDR2 FNYEAQ (reference sequence). V dropped 5 bases and J dropped 8; count of bases not matched to a gene: 9. The CDR3 loop spans 14 amino acids.

This clonotype has more than one count but fewer than ten. This chain uses TRBV6-5 with TRBJ2-2; D unclear. V was pared by 4 bases and J by 0 bases, with 9 bases between. Per the germline V gene, CDR1 is MNHEY and CDR2 is SVGAGI. The CDR3 length is 15 residues. The CDR3 nucleotides read TGTGCCAGCAGTTCCCTCGGTACGAACACCGGGGAGCTGTTTTTT. Amino acid sequence: CASSSLGTNTGELFF.

Many counts were recorded for this clonotype. The chain uses TRBV5-1 and TRBJ2-5; 7 positions agree with TRBD1. Germline V gene lookup returns CDR1 SGHRS and CDR2 YFSETQ. The CDR3 has 15 amino acids. V lost 0 bases to trimming and J lost 6 bases; unmatched junction nucleotides: 8. The CDR3 region has the DNA TGCGCCAGCAGCTTGGCCGCGTCAGGGGGAAAGACCCAGTACTTC. It codes for CASSLAASGGKTQYF. Looking up the rest from reference TRBV5-1 and TRBJ2-5 gives the full variable domain: KAGVTQTPRYLIKTRGQQVTLSCSPISGHRSVSWYQQTPGQGLQFLFEYFSETQRNKGNFPGRFSGRQFSNSRSEMNVSTLELGDSALYLCASSLAASGGKTQYFGPGTRLLVL.

This clonotype was seen at least ten times. The chain employs TRBV29-1 and TRBJ2-3; tentative D call: TRBD1 (5 bases). The germline V gene encodes CDR1 SQVTM and CDR2 ANQGSEA. The CDR3 is 12 residues long. Trimming took off 6 bases at V and 3 bases at J, with 10 bases between the two ends. In nucleotides, the CDR3 is TGCAGCGTACCGACAGCTACAGATACGCAGTATTTT. Amino acids: CSVPTATDTQYF.

At least ten counts were recorded for this clonotype. The chain employs TRBV4-2 and TRBJ2-3; 7 bases map to TRBD1. CDR1 is LGHNA, CDR2 YNFKEQ, per germline. The V segment lost 4 bases and the J segment 10 bases; nucleotides outside the gene matches: 8. This CDR3 has 13 residues. CDR3: CASSRVRDSPQYF. DNA for the CDR3: TGTGCCAGCAGCCGCGTCCGGGACAGTCCGCAGTATTTT.

In its sample, this clonotype was seen many times. V and J are TRBV20-1 and TRBJ2-3; 9 bases fit TRBD2. The V segment lost 7 bases and the J segment 4 bases; nucleotides outside the gene matches: 3. This CDR3 has 12 residues. Germline-derived CDR1 and CDR2 are DFQATT and SNEGSKA (reference sequence). The CDR3 loop reads CSGGGGPDTQYF. The CDR3 coding sequence is TGCAGTGGCGGGGGGGGGCCAGATACGCAGTATTTT.

The chain recombines TRBV12-3 or TRBV12-4 with TRBJ1-1, with D possibly TRBD1 on 5 matching bases. The CDR3 covers 17 residues. Trimming cost V 7 bases and J 0 bases, with 21 bases left between them. Here the CDR3 reads CASTLSGGSIMNTEAFF. The CDR3 DNA sequence: TGTGCCAGCACCCTTAGTGGGGGGAGCATCATGAACACTGAAGCTTTCTTT.

The chain uses TRBV20-1 and TRBJ2-7; D tentatively fits TRBD1 or TRBD2 (5 bases each). V was cut by 0 bases and J by 5 bases, with 20 bases left in between. CDR1 is DFQATT, CDR2 SNEGSKA, per germline (reference sequence). CDR3 length equals 16 residues. This CDR3 is CSARDRPTGTSHEQYF. Here the CDR3 DNA reads TGCAGTGCTAGAGATCGACCCACCGGGACCTCTCACGAGCAGTACTTC.

V is TRBV20-1 and J is TRBJ1-2, with 9 nucleotides matching TRBD1. V lost 5 bases and J lost 4; bases outside the gene matches: 2. Germline V gene sequence: CDR1 DFQATT, CDR2 SNEGSKA (reference sequence). The CDR3 runs to 12 residues. CDR3 protein: CSAQTGGYGYTF. CDR3 DNA: TGCAGTGCTCAGACAGGGGGCTATGGCTACACCTTC.

This clonotype was counted ten times or more. This chain joins TRBV7-2 and TRBJ2-5, with TRBD2 as a possible D gene (5 bases). The CDR3 has 13 amino acids. The germline CDR1 and CDR2 sequences are SGHTA and FQGNSA. The V gene lost 2 bases and the J gene lost 5 bases, with 9 bases spanning the gap. This chain's CDR3 is CASSLPSLETQYF. The DNA of the CDR3 is TGTGCCAGCAGCTTACCTAGCTTGGAGACCCAGTACTTC. Combining the CDR3 with reference TRBV7-2 and TRBJ2-5 gives the whole variable domain GAGVSQSPSNKVTEKGKDVELRCDPISGHTALYWYRQSLGQGLEFLIYFQGNSAPDKSGLPSDRFSAERTGGSVSTLTIQRTQQEDSAVYLCASSLPSLETQYFGPGTRLLVL.

The V and J genes are TRBV10-3 and TRBJ2-6; 7 nucleotides match TRBD1. The V segment lost 10 bases and the J segment 0 bases; nucleotides outside the gene matches: 24. This CDR3 has 21 amino acids. Germline values: CDR1 ENHRY, CDR2 SYGVKD. The CDR3 DNA reads TGTGCCACAAAAGACACCGGGACAGAGACCCCTTCAATCTCTGGGGCCAACGTCCTGACTTTC. Residues: CATKDTGTETPSISGANVLTF.

This clonotype was seen a few times. This chain links TRBV7-2 with TRBJ1-2, with 9 bases aligning to TRBD1. V gave up 1 base and J gave up 5 bases; unmatched junction bases: 5. The CDR3 spans 15 residues. CDR1 and CDR2 from the germline V gene are SGHTA and FQGNSA. In DNA form, the CDR3 reads TGTGCCAGCAGCTTAGAGCCGGGACAGGGATATGGCTACACCTTC. This translates into CASSLEPGQGYGYTF.

This clonotype was detected ten times or more. The chain links TRBV6-4 to TRBJ2-6; D gene uncertain. This CDR3 has 14 amino acids. Looked up from germline, CDR1 is MRHNA and CDR2 is SNTAGT. V lost 4 bases to trimming and J lost 1 base, with 5 bases between them. CDR3 in DNA: TGTGCCAGCAGTGTCGAATCTGGGGCCAACGTCCTGACTTTC. Protein product: CASSVESGANVLTF.

Ten or more counts support this clonotype. The gene calls are TRBV11-3 and TRBJ1-1, with D possibly being TRBD1 (6 bases). V lost 1 base, J lost 1 base, and 10 bases lay in between. CDR3 length: 15 amino acids. The V gene's germline CDR1 is SGHNT and CDR2 YENEEA. The CDR3 is CASSLGQAENTEAFF. The CDR3 DNA follows: TGTGCCAGCAGCTTAGGACAGGCAGAGAACACTGAAGCTTTCTTT.

This clonotype was found many times. This sequence joins TRBV27 and TRBJ2-4, with TRBD1 matching over 9 bases. Germline trimming cut 5 bases from V and 9 bases from J; bases unmatched to any gene: 8. Germline CDR1 MNHEY, CDR2 SMNVEV (reference sequence). The CDR3 covers 14 residues. The CDR3 DNA sequence: TGTGCCAGCAGTCCCGGGACAGGGTTAGGCATTCAGTACTTC. Protein sequence: CASSPGTGLGIQYF.

This chain joins TRBV4-2 and TRBJ2-1; 7 bases fit TRBD1. The CDR3 is 14 residues long. Per the germline V gene, CDR1 is LGHNA and CDR2 is YNFKEQ. The J segment lost 4 bases and the V segment lost 3 bases, leaving 3 bases of the junction unmatched. The CDR3 nucleotides read TGTGCCAGCAGCCAGACAGGGCTGTACAATGAGCAGTTCTTC. This gives the protein CASSQTGLYNEQFF.

This clonotype was counted ten times or more. V is TRBV12-3 or TRBV12-4 and J is TRBJ2-2; possibly TRBD1 for D (5 bases). The V and J ends lost 0 bases and 8 bases respectively, with 10 bases between them. CDR3 size: 14 residues. CDR3 loop: CASSLARGWGELFF. For the CDR3, the DNA is TGTGCCAGCAGTTTAGCTAGGGGATGGGGGGAGCTGTTTTTT.

The table lists this clonotype with many counts. The V gene is TRBV6-1, the J gene TRBJ2-1, with no clear D. Germline values: CDR1 MNHNS, CDR2 SASEGT. V lost 2 bases and J lost 2, with 10 bases in between. The CDR3 runs 15 residues. Here the CDR3 reads CASSEPFRAYNEQFF. In DNA, the CDR3 is TGTGCCAGCAGTGAACCTTTTCGGGCCTACAATGAGCAGTTCTTC.

This clonotype showed up many times. This chain connects TRBV12-3 or TRBV12-4 to TRBJ1-2; 8 bases map to TRBD1. Unmatched junction bases numbered 4, after V lost 5 bases and J lost 8 bases. This CDR3 contains 12 residues. The CDR3 nucleotides read TGTGCCAGCAGTGAGACAGGGGTAGGCTACACCTTC. Its protein is CASSETGVGYTF.

This clonotype was detected many times. The rearrangement links TRBV14 to TRBJ2-1; D possibly corresponds to TRBD1 (6 bases). Trimming left V 2 bases short and J 5 bases short, with 10 bases between. This CDR3 is 14 amino acids long. Germline loops: CDR1 SGHDN, CDR2 FVKESK. The CDR3 is CASSQIGDNNEQFF. Here the CDR3 DNA reads TGTGCCAGCAGCCAAATCGGGGACAACAATGAGCAGTTCTTC.

Here the CDR3 reads CASSEVSRANVLTF. The CDR3 nucleotides read TGTGCCAGCAGTGAAGTCAGTAGGGCCAACGTCCTGACTTTC. The chain carries TRBV25-1 and TRBJ2-6, with D unclear. The germline V gene encodes CDR1 MGHDK and CDR2 SYGVNS. The CDR3 spans 14 residues. The V end was cut by 2 bases, the J end by 5 bases, with 7 bases between.

This clonotype was found many times. This chain uses TRBV5-5 with TRBJ1-1; the D gene is possibly TRBD1 (5 bases). This CDR3 is 15 amino acids long. V lost 0 bases to trimming and J lost 5 bases, with 14 bases between them. Germline-derived CDR1 and CDR2 are SGHKS and YYEKEE (reference sequence). CDR3 nucleotides: TGTGCCAGCAGCTTGGTTTTGGGGGGGACGACTGAAGCTTTCTTT. This sequence encodes CASSLVLGGTTEAFF.

The rearrangement uses TRBV11-3 and TRBJ2-1; a weak D match, TRBD1 (6 bases). There are 19 residues in the CDR3. V shed 0 bases and J shed 0 bases, with 18 bases lying between them. Germline V gene sequence: CDR1 SGHNT, CDR2 YENEEA. This CDR3 is CASSLDVVGQTSSYNEQFF. The CDR3, as DNA: TGTGCCAGCAGCTTAGATGTTGTGGGACAAACGAGCTCCTACAATGAGCAGTTCTTC.

This clonotype has ten or more counts. The rearrangement joins TRBV27 to TRBJ2-5; D is possibly TRBD1 (5 bases). V lost 4 bases and J lost 3, with 15 bases in between. From germline, CDR1 is MNHEY and CDR2 SMNVEV (reference sequence). The CDR3 runs 15 residues. The CDR3 nucleotides are TGTGCCAGCAGTTCCTTTCAGGGATTTGAAGAGACCCAGTACTTC. Translation: CASSSFQGFEETQYF.

This clonotype was detected many times. CDR3 sequence: CSARASGRGGSYNEQFF. CDR3 nucleotide sequence: TGCAGTGCTAGGGCTAGCGGGAGGGGTGGCTCCTACAATGAGCAGTTCTTC. This rearrangement joins TRBV20-1 to TRBJ2-1; 12 bases match TRBD2. The germline V gene encodes CDR1 DFQATT and CDR2 SNEGSKA (reference sequence). The V gene end was trimmed by 3 bases and the J gene end by 0 bases; junction bases not matched to a gene: 6. This CDR3 spans 17 amino acids.

Ten or more counts support this clonotype. Here the CDR3 DNA reads TGTGCCAGCAGTGAGTTTTGGCAGGGACCGCTTCTCTCTGGAAACACCATATATTTT. Amino acid sequence: CASSEFWQGPLLSGNTIYF. The genes are TRBV6-1 and TRBJ1-3; D is possibly TRBD1 (5 bases). This CDR3 is built from 19 residues. Germline V lookup: CDR1 MNHNS, CDR2 SASEGT. Trimming left V 3 bases short and J 0 bases short, with 21 bases between.

This clonotype was detected ten times or more. CDR3 coding DNA: TGTGCCAGCCGAGGGTACAGGGGGCCTTTAGAGACCCAGTACTTC. It encodes CASRGYRGPLETQYF. V gene TRBV6-5 combines with J gene TRBJ2-5; 9 bases line up with TRBD1. Germline CDR1 MNHEY, CDR2 SVGAGI. There are 15 residues in the CDR3. The junction had 11 bases not matched to a gene; V was cut back by 8 bases and J by 4 bases.